Below are 9 T cell receptor beta chains sequenced from a single sample in a study of cytomegalovirus exposure and HLA in healthy donors. The PCR employed 60 Vbeta primers together with 13 Jbeta primers. Some clones are missing from TCRdb's copy, which holds only in-frame ones; the method was immunoSEQ multiplex PCR. The data show about 120,000 clones, 70% to 75% seen once. The sample comprised PBMCs. The origin of the receptors is a young woman in good health and CMV-seronegative.

V and J are TRBV4-2 and TRBJ2-2, with TRBD1 matching 7 bases. This CDR3 comprises 14 residues. Germline V gene data show CDR1 as LGHNA and CDR2 as YNFKEQ. Trimming at V came to 5 bases and at J to 7 bases, leaving 7 bases not matched to a gene. CDR3 sequence: CASSLKSGGGELFF. In DNA form, the CDR3 reads TGTGCCAGCAGCTTAAAATCAGGGGGCGGGGAGCTGTTTTTT.

The J gene is TRBJ2-2, the V gene TRBV6-5, with 7 bases identical to TRBD2. The V segment lost 2 bases and the J segment 5 bases; nucleotides outside the gene matches: 5. Germline assignment: CDR1 MNHEY and CDR2 SVGAGI. The CDR3 loop spans 15 amino acids. CDR3 in amino acids: CASSYGGGWTGELFF. The CDR3 nucleotides read TGTGCCAGCAGTTACGGGGGAGGGTGGACCGGGGAGCTGTTTTTT.

The CDR3 reads CASSLTGGGWYGYTF. CDR3 nucleotides: TGTGCCAGCAGTTTAACAGGGGGGGGCTGGTATGGCTACACCTTC. The genes are TRBV28 and TRBJ1-2; 8 bases agree with TRBD1. CDR1 and CDR2 from the germline V gene are MDHEN and SYDVKM. The V gene end was trimmed by 2 bases and the J gene end by 5 bases; junction bases not matched to a gene: 7. The CDR3 sequence is 15 residues long.

The chain links TRBV28 to TRBJ1-1; weak D call: TRBD1 (6 bases). The germline V gene encodes CDR1 MDHEN and CDR2 SYDVKM. V shed 7 bases and J shed 5 bases, with 17 bases lying between them. CDR3 length equals 14 residues. The CDR3 DNA is TGTGCCAGCATAGGGGGGGCATCTGGGACTGAAGCTTTCTTT. This encodes CASIGGASGTEAFF. The full variable domain, with the rest looked up from reference TRBV28 and TRBJ1-1, is DVKVTQSSRYLVKRTGEKVFLECVQDMDHENMFWYRQDPGLGLRLIYFSYDVKMKEKGDIPEGYSVSREKKERFSLILESASTNQTSMYLCASIGGASGTEAFFGQGTRLTVV.

This chain links TRBV27 with TRBJ1-1, with D perhaps matching TRBD1 (6 bases). The CDR3 length is 13 residues. V was cut by 5 bases and J by 11 bases, with 18 bases left in between. The germline V gene has CDR1 MNHEY and CDR2 SMNVEV (reference sequence). The CDR3 bases are TGTGCCAGCAGTCTTCAGACAGGAAGAAGGGCTTTCTTT. Its protein product is CASSLQTGRRAFF.

This rearrangement joins TRBV4-1 to TRBJ1-2, with D maybe TRBD1 (5 bases). CDR1 and CDR2 from the germline V gene are MGHRA and YSYEKL. V was pared by 1 base and J by 8 bases, with 11 bases between. This CDR3 region has 13 residues. The CDR3 nucleotides read TGCGCCAGCAGCCAAGGTGGGGGGAGAGGCTACACCTTC. It translates to CASSQGGGRGYTF.

CDR3 DNA: TGCAGTGCTGGACAGTTTGAAGCTTTCTTT. Amino acids: CSAGQFEAFF. The chain carries TRBV20-1 and TRBJ2-2, with TRBD1 as a possible D gene (6 bases). The DNA end is a closer match to TRBJ1-1, so the J assignment may be wrong. The CDR3 sequence is 10 residues long. Germline CDR1 reads DFQATT; CDR2 reads SNEGSKA (reference sequence).

This chain connects TRBV6-5 to TRBJ2-5, with a tentative D call TRBD1 (6 bases). Trimming cost V 4 bases and J 0 bases, with 15 bases left between them. Germline CDR1 reads MNHEY; CDR2 reads SVGAGI. The CDR3 spans 16 residues. CDR3 bases: TGTGCCAGCAGTTCCCCCAGGACAGACTACCAAGAGACCCAGTACTTC. Its protein product is CASSSPRTDYQETQYF.

The chain uses TRBV28 and TRBJ1-2; D is uncertain. Germline V gives CDR1 MDHEN, CDR2 SYDVKM. The germline V and J ends were trimmed by 10 bases and 4 bases, with 19 bases remaining between them. The CDR3 extends over 14 amino acids. CDR3 DNA sequence: TGTGCCACTTCCCGGATGACGGACTTCTATGGCTACACCTTC. This translates into CATSRMTDFYGYTF.